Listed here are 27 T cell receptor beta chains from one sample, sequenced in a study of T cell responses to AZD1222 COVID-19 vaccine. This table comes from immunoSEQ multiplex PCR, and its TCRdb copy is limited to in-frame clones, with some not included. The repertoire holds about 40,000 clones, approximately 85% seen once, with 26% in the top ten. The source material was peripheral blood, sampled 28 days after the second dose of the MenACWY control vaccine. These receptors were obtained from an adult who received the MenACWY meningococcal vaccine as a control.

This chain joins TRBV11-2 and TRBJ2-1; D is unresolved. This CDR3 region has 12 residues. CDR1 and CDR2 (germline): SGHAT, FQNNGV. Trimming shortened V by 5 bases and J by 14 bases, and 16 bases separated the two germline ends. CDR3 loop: CASSQYTLLKFF. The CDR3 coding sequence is TGTGCCAGCAGCCAATATACCCTCCTGAAGTTCTTC.

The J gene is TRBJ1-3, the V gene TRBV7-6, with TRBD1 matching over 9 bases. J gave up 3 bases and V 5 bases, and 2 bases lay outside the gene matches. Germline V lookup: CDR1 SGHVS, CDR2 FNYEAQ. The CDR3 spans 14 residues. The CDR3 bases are TGTGCCAGCAGCCTGGACAGGGGTGGAAACACCATATATTTT. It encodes CASSLDRGGNTIYF.

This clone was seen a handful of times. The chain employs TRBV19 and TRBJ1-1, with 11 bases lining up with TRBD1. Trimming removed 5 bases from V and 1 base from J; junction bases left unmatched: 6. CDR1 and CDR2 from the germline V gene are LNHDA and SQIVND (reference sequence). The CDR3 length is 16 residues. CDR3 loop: CASSWTGGRRNTEAFF. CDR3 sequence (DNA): TGTGCCAGTAGTTGGACAGGGGGCCGTCGGAACACTGAAGCTTTCTTT. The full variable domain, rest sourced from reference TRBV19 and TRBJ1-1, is DGGITQSPKYLFRKEGQNVTLSCEQNLNHDAMYWYRQDPGQGLRLIYYSQIVNDFQKGDIAEGYSVSREKKESFPLTVTSAQKNPTAFYLCASSWTGGRRNTEAFFGQGTRLTVV.

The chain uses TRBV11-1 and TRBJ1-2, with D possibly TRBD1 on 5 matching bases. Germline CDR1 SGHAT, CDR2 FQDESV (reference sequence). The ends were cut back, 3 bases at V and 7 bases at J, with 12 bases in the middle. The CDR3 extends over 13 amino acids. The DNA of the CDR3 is TGTGCCAGCAGCTTTGGGGGAAAAAGTGGCTACACCTTC. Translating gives CASSFGGKSGYTF. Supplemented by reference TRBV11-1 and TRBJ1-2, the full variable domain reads EAEVAQSPRYKITEKSQAVAFWCDPISGHATLYWYRQILGQGPELLVQFQDESVVDDSQLPKDRFSAERLKGVDSTLKIQPAELGDSAMYLCASSFGGKSGYTFGSGTRLTVV.

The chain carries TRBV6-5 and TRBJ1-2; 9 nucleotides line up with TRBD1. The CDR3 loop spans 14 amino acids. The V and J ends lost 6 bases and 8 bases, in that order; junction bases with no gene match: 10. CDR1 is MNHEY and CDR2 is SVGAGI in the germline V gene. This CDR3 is CASRGTGGGRGYTF. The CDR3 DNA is TGTGCCAGCAGAGGAACAGGGGGCGGGAGAGGCTACACCTTC.

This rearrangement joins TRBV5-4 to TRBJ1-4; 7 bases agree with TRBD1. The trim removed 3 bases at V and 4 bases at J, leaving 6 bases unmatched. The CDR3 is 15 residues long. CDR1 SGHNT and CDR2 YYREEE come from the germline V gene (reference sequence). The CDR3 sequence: CASSSDRTRNEKLFF. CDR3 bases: TGTGCCAGCAGCTCGGACAGGACACGTAATGAAAAACTGTTTTTT.

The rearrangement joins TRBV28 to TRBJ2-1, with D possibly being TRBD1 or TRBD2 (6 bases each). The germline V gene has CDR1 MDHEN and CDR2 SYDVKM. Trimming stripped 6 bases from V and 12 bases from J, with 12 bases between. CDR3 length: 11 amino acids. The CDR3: CASSGGAGQFF. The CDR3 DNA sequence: TGTGCCAGCAGCGGGGGCGCCGGGCAGTTCTTC.

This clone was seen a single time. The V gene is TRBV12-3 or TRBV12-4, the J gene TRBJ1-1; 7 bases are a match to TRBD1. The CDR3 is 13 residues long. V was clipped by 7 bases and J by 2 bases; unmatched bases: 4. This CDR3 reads CASNRQGNTEAFF. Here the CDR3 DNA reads TGTGCCAGCAACCGACAGGGTAACACTGAAGCTTTCTTT.

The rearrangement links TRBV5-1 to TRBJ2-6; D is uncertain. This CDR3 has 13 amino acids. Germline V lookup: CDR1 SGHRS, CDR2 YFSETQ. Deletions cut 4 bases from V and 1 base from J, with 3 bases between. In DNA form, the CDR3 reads TGCGCCAGCAGCCCTTCTGGGGCCAACGTCCTGACTTTC. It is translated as CASSPSGANVLTF.

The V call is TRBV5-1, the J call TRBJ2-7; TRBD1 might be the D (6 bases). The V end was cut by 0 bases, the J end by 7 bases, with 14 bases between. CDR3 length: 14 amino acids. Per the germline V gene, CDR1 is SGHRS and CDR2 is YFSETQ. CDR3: CASSLGSGRGEQYF. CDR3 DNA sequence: TGCGCCAGCAGCTTGGGCTCGGGCAGGGGTGAGCAGTACTTC.

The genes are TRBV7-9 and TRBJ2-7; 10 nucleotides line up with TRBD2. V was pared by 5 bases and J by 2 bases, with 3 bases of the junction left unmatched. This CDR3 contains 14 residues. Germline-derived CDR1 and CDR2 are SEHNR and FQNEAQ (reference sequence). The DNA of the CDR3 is TGTGCCAGCAGCCTCGGACTAGCGGCCTACGAGCAGTACTTC. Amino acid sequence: CASSLGLAAYEQYF.

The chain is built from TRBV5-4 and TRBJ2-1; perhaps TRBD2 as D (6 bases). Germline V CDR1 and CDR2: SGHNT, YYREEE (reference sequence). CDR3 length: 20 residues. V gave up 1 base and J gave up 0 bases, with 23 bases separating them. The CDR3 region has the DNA TGTGCCAGCAGCTTGAAGGGGCTCAGCGGGCGCGACTTCTCCTACAATGAGCAGTTCTTC. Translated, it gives CASSLKGLSGRDFSYNEQFF.

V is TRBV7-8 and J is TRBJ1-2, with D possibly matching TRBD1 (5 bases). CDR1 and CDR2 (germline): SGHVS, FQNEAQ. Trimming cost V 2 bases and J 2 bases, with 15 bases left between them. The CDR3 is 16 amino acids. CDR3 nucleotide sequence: TGTGCCAGCAGCTTACACGATCCAGGGAAAAACTATGGCTACACCTTC. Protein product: CASSLHDPGKNYGYTF. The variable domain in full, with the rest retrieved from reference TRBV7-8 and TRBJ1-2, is GAGVSQSPRYKVAKRGQDVALRCDPISGHVSLFWYQQALGQGPEFLTYFQNEAQLDKSGLPSDRFFAERPEGSVSTLKIQRTQQEDSAVYLCASSLHDPGKNYGYTFGSGTRLTVV.

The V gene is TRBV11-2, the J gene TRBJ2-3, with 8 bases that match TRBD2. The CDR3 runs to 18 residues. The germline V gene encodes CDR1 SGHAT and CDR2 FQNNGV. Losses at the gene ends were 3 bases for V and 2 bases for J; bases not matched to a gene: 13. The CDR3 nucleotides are TGTGCCAGCAGCTTTGGGGGGGGTGCGGGAGGACCCACAGATACGCAGTATTTT. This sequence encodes CASSFGGGAGGPTDTQYF.

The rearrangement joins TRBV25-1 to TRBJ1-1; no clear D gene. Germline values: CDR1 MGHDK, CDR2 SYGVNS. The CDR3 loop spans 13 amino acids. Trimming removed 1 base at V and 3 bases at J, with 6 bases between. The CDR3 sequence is CASSELGYTEAFF. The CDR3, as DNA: TGTGCCAGCAGTGAATTGGGATACACTGAAGCTTTCTTT.

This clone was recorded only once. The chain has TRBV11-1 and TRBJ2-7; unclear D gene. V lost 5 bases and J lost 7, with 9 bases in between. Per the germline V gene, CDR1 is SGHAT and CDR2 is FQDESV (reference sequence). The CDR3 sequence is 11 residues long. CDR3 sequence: CASSASWEQYF. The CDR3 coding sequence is TGTGCCAGCAGCGCCAGTTGGGAGCAGTACTTC.

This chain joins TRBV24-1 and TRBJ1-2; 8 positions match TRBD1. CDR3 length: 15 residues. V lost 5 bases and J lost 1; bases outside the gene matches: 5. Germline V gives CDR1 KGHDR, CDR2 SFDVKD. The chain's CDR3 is CATSGTGRNNYGYTF. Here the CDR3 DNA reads TGTGCCACCAGTGGGACAGGGAGGAATAACTATGGCTACACCTTC.

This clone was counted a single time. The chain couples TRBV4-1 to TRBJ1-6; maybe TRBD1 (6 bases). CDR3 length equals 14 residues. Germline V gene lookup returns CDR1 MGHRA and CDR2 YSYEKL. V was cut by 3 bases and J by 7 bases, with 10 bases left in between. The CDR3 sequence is CASSQSGVNSPLHF. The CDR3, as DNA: TGCGCCAGCAGCCAGTCAGGGGTCAATTCACCCCTCCACTTT.

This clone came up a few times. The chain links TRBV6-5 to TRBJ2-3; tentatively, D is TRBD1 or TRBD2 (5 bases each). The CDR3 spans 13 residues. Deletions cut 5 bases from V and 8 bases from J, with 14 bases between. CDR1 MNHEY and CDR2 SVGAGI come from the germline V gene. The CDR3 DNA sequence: TGTGCCAGCAGTAGAGACGGGGACGGTACGCAGTATTTT. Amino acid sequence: CASSRDGDGTQYF.

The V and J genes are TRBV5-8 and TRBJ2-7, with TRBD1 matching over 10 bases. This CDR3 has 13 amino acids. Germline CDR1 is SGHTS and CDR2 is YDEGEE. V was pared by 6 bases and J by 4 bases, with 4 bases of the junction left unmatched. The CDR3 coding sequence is TGTGCCAGCATCGGACAGGGGGTATACGAGCAGTACTTC. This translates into CASIGQGVYEQYF.

CDR3 region: CASSFHGSYEQYF. The CDR3 region has the DNA TGTGCCAGCAGTTTCCACGGATCCTACGAGCAGTACTTC. The chain combines TRBV27 with TRBJ2-7; D is uncertain. The CDR3 runs 13 residues. Germline assignment: CDR1 MNHEY and CDR2 SMNVEV (reference sequence). Trimming pared 3 bases from V and 1 base from J, leaving 7 bases between.

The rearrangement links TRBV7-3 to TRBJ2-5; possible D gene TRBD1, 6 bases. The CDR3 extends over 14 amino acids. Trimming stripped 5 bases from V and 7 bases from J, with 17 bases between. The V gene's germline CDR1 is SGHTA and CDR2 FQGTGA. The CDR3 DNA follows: TGTGCCAGCAGCCCAGACAGGCCGGGCGGGACCCAGTACTTC. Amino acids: CASSPDRPGGTQYF.

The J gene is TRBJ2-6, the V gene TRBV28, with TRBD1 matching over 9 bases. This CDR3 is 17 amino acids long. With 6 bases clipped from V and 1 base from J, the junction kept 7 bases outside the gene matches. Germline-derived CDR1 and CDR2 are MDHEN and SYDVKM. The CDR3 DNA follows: TGTGCCAGCAGCCCGTTTGACAGGGGGTCTGGGGCCAACGTCCTGACTTTC. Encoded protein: CASSPFDRGSGANVLTF.

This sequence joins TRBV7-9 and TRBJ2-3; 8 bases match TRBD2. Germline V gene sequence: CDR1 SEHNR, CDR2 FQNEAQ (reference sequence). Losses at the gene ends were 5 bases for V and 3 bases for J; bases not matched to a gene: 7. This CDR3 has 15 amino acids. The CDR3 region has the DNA TGTGCCAGCAGCACTATGACTAGCGCGACAGATACGCAGTATTTT. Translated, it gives CASSTMTSATDTQYF. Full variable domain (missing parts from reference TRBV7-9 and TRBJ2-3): DTGVSQNPRHKITKRGQNVTFRCDPISEHNRLYWYRQTLGQGPEFLTYFQNEAQLEKSRLLSDRFSAERPKGSFSTLEIQRTEQGDSAMYLCASSTMTSATDTQYFGPGTRLTVL.

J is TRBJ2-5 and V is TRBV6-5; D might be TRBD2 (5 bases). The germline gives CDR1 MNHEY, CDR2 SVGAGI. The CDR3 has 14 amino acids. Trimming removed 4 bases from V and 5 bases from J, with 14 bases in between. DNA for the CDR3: TGTGCCAGCAGTTCTAGCTTGGGCGGGGAGACCCAGTACTTC. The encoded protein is CASSSSLGGETQYF.

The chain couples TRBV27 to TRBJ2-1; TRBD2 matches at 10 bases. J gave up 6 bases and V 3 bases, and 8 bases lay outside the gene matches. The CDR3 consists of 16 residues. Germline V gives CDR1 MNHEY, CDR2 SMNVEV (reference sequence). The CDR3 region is CASSLTGLAGVNEQFF. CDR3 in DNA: TGTGCCAGCAGTTTGACAGGGCTAGCGGGAGTCAATGAGCAGTTCTTC.

This CDR3 reads CASSLLTSRLYEQYF. The CDR3 DNA reads as TGTGCCAGCAGTTTATTGACTAGCAGACTATACGAGCAGTACTTC. The gene calls are TRBV28 and TRBJ2-7; TRBD2 matches at 7 bases. CDR1 MDHEN and CDR2 SYDVKM come from the germline V gene. CDR3 size: 15 residues. Losses at the gene ends were 1 base for V and 4 bases for J; bases not matched to a gene: 7. The full variable domain, in which reference TRBV28 and TRBJ2-7 provide the parts outside the CDR3, is DVKVTQSSRYLVKRTGEKVFLECVQDMDHENMFWYRQDPGLGLRLIYFSYDVKMKEKGDIPEGYSVSREKKERFSLILESASTNQTSMYLCASSLLTSRLYEQYFGPGTRLTVT.